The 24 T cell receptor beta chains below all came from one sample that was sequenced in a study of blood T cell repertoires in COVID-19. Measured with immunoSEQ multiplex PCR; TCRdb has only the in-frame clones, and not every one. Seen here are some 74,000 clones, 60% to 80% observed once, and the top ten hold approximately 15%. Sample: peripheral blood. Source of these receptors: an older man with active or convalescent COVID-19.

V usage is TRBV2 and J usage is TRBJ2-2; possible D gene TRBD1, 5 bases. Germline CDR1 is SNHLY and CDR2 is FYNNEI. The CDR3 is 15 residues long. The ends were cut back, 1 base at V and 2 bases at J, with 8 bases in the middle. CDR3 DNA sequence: TGTGCCAGCAGTGAAGTAGGGGCAAACACCGGGGAGCTGTTTTTT. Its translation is CASSEVGANTGELFF.

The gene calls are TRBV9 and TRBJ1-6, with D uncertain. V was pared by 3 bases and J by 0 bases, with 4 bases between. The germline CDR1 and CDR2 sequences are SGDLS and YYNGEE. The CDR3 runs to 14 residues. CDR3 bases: TGTGCCAGCAGCGCGAGCTCCTATAATTCACCCCTCCACTTT. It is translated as CASSASSYNSPLHF.

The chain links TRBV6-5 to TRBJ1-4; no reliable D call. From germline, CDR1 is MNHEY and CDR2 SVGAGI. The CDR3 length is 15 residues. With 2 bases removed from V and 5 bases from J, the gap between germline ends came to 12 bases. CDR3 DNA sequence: TGTGCCAGCAGTTACGCTCCGGGTAGGAATGAAAAACTGTTTTTT. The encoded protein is CASSYAPGRNEKLFF.

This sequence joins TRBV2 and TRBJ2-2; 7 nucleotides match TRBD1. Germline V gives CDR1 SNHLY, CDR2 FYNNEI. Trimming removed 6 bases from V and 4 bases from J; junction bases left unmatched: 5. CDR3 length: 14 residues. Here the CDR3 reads CASRTGLFTGELFF. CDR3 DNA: TGTGCCAGCAGGACAGGGTTGTTCACCGGGGAGCTGTTTTTT.

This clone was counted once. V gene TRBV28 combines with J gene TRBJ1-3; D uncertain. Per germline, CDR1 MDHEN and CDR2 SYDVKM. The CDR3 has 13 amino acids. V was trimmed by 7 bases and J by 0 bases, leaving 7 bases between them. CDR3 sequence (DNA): TGTGCCAGCACCCTCTACTCTGGAAACACCATATATTTT. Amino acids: CASTLYSGNTIYF.

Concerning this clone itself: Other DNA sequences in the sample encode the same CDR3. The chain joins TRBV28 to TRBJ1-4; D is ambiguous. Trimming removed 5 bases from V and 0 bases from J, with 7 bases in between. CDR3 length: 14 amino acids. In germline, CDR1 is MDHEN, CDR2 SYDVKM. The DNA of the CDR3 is TGTGCCAGCAGTCCCCCCACAACTAATGAAAAACTGTTTTTT. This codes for CASSPPTTNEKLFF. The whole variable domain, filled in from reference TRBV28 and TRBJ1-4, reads DVKVTQSSRYLVKRTGEKVFLECVQDMDHENMFWYRQDPGLGLRLIYFSYDVKMKEKGDIPEGYSVSREKKERFSLILESASTNQTSMYLCASSPPTTNEKLFFGSGTQLSVL.

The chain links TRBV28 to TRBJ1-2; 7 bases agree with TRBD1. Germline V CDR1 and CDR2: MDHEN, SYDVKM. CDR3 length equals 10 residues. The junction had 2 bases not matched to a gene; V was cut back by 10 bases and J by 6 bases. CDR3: CATGQDGYTF. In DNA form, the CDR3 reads TGTGCCACCGGACAGGATGGCTACACCTTC.

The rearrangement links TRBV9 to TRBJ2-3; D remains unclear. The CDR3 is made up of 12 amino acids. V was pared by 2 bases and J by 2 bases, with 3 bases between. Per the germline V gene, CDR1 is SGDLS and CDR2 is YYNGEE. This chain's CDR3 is CASSVLTDTQYF. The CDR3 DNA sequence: TGTGCCAGCAGCGTTCTCACAGATACGCAGTATTTT.

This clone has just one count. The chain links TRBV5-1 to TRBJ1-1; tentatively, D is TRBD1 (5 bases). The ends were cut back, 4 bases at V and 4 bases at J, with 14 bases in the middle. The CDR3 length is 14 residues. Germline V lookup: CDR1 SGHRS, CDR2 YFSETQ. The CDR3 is CASSRDSQGTEAFF. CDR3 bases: TGCGCCAGCAGCCGGGACTCCCAGGGCACTGAAGCTTTCTTT.

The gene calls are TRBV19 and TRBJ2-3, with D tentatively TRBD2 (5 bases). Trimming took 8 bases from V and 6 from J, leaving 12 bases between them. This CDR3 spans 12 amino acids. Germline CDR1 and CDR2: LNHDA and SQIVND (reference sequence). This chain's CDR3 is CASGHPGDTQYF. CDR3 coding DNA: TGTGCCAGTGGCCACCCGGGGGATACGCAGTATTTT.

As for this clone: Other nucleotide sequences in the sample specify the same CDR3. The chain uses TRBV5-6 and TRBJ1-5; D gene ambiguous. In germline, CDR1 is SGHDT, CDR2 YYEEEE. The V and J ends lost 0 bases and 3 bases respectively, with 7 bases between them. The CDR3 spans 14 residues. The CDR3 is CASSLGLSNQPQHF. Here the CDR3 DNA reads TGTGCCAGCAGCTTGGGACTGTCCAATCAGCCCCAGCATTTT.

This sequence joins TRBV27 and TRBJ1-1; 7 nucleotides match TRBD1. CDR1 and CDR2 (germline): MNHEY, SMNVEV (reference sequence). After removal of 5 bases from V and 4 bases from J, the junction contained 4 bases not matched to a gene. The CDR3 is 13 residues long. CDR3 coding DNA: TGTGCCAGCAGTCTAACAGGGGTCACTGAAGCTTTCTTT. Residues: CASSLTGVTEAFF.

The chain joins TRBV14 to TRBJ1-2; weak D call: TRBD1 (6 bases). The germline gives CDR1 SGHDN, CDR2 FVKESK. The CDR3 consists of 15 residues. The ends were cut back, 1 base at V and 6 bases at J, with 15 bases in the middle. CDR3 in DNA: TGTGCCAGCAGCCAAGTTCCCTGGGGGGGCGATGGCTACACCTTC. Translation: CASSQVPWGGDGYTF.

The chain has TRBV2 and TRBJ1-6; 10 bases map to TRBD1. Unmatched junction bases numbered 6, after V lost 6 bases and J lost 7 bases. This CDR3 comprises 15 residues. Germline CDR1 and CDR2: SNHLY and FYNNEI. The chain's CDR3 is CASRETGGQNSPLHF. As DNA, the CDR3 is TGTGCCAGCAGGGAGACAGGGGGCCAAAATTCACCCCTCCACTTT.

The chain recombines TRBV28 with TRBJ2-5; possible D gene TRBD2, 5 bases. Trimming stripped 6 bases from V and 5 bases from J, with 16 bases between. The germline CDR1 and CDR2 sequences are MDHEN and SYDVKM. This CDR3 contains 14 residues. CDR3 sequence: CASSRTQRGETQYF. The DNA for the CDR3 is TGTGCCAGCAGCCGCACACAGAGAGGGGAGACCCAGTACTTC.

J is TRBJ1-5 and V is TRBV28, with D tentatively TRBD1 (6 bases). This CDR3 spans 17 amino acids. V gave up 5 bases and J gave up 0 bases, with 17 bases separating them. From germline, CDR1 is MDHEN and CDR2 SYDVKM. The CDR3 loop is CASSQGGDSYSNQPQHF. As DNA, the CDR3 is TGTGCCAGCAGTCAAGGGGGTGACAGCTATAGCAATCAGCCCCAGCATTTT.

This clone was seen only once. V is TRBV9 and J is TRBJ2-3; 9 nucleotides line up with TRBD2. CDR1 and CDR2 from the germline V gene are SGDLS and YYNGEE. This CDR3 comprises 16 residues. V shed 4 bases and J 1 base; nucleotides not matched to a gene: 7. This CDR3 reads CASSTMGGGGTDTQYF. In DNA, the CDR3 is TGTGCCAGCAGCACAATGGGCGGGGGGGGCACAGATACGCAGTATTTT. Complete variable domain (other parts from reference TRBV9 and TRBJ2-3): DSGVTQTPKHLITATGQRVTLRCSPRSGDLSVYWYQQSLDQGLQFLIQYYNGEERAKGNILERFSAQQFPDLHSELNLSSLELGDSALYFCASSTMGGGGTDTQYFGPGTRLTVL.

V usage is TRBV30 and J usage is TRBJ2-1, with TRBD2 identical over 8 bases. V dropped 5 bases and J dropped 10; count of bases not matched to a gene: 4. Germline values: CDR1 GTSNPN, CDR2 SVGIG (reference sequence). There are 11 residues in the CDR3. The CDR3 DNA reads TGTGCCTGGGACCGGACTAGCGAGCAGTTCTTC. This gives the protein CAWDRTSEQFF.

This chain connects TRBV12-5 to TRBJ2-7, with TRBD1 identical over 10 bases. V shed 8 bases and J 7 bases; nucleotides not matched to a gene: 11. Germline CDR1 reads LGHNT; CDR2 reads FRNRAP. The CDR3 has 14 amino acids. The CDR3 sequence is CASSPGQGLYEQYF. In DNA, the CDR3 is TGTGCTAGTAGTCCGGGACAGGGGTTGTATGAGCAGTACTTC.

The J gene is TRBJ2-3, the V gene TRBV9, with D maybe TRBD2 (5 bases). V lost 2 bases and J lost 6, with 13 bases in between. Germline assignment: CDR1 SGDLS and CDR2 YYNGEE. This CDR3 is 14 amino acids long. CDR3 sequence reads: CASSVRAPPDTQYF. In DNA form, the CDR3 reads TGTGCCAGCAGCGTGAGGGCCCCACCCGATACGCAGTATTTT.

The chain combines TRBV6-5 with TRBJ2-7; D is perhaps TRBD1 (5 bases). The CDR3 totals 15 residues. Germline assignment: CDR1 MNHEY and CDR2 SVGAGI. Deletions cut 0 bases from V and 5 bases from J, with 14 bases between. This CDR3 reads CASSYSIGVINEQYF. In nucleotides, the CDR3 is TGTGCCAGCAGTTACTCGATAGGGGTCATCAACGAGCAGTACTTC.

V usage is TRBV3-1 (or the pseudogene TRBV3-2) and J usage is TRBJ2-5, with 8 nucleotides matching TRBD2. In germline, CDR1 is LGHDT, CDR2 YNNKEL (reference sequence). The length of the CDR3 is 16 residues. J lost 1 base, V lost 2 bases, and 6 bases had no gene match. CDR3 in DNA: TGTGCCAGCAGCCAATTCGTGAGCGGGGGCCAAGAGACCCAGTACTTC. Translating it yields CASSQFVSGGQETQYF.

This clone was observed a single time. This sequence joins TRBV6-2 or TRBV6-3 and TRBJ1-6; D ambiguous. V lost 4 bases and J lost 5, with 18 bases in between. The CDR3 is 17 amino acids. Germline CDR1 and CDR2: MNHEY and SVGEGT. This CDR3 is CASSLFARGENNSPLHF. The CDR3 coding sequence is TGTGCCAGCAGTTTATTCGCCCGGGGAGAAAATAATTCACCCCTCCACTTT.

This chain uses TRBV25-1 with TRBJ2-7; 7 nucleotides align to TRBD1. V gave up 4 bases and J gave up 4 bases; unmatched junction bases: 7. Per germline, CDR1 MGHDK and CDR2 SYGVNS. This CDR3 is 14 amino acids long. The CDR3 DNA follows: TGTGCCAGCAGTGGTCGAAGGGGGCAGTACGAGCAGTACTTC. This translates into CASSGRRGQYEQYF.